This T cell receptor (beta chain) was obtained from a study of shared clonotypes between healthy human individuals. About the study: The cohort comprised a couple of women and a few men. Their ages spanned 18 to 49 years. Three plates were used per donor for CD4 naive, three for CD4 memory, two for CD8 naive and one for CD8 memory. Study findings and constraints: Donor clonotype sharing was expected to depend on sequencing depth.

Study donors comprised healthy, HIV-negative adults devoid of recent acute infection or vaccination. Data came from immunoSEQ multiplex PCR; TCRdb stores just in-frame clones and leaves some out. The sample yields more than 2,000,000 clones, just over 90% seen once. V shed 2 bases and J shed 0 bases, with 7 bases lying between them. The CDR3 has 14 residues. The V gene's germline CDR1 is SGHVS and CDR2 FNYEAQ. With regard to this clone: Its antigen is not identified.

Sequences were obtained from naive CD4+ T cells from PBMCs. Noted subset: CD45RA+ positively selected. This rearrangement joins TRBV7-6 to TRBJ1-1; no firm D call. The receptor comes from a man between 18 and 29 years old in good health. Some clones in this sample may be carry-over from other donors' samples. The CDR3 DNA is TGTGCCAGCAGCTTAATTGGGGTGAACACTGAAGCTTTCTTT. Its translation is CASSLIGVNTEAFF.